This entry lists 28 T cell receptor beta chains sequenced from one sample in a study of cytomegalovirus exposure and HLA in healthy donors. PCR was performed using 60 Vbeta and 13 Jbeta primers. Only in-frame clones appear in the TCRdb table, and some are missing; sequencing was by immunoSEQ multiplex PCR. The table has 150,000 to 200,000 clones, roughly 79% seen once; the top ten hold about 0.93%. The source material was PBMCs. The receptors were gathered from a woman aged 45-59 years in good health and CMV-seropositive.

This clone was recorded once. The genes are TRBV28 and TRBJ1-2; no clear D. Looked up from germline, CDR1 is MDHEN and CDR2 is SYDVKM. V lost 2 bases and J 8 bases, leaving 12 bases between the germline ends. The CDR3 consists of 13 residues. The DNA for the CDR3 is TGTGCCAGCAGTTTAATAGGGAGTCGGGGCTACACCTTC. Its protein is CASSLIGSRGYTF.

This clone was found a few times. J is TRBJ2-7 and V is TRBV19; maybe TRBD2 (5 bases). Trimming removed 3 bases from V and 7 bases from J, with 7 bases in between. CDR3 length: 11 residues. CDR1 LNHDA and CDR2 SQIVND come from the germline V gene (reference sequence). CDR3 coding DNA: TGTGCCAGTAGTATTTCGGGAGAGCAGTACTTC. Translation: CASSISGEQYF.

The CDR3 sequence is CASSLDTGYEQFF. DNA of the CDR3: TGTGCCAGCAGCTTAGATACGGGGTATGAGCAGTTCTTC. This chain uses TRBV7-9 with TRBJ2-1, with a weak D call TRBD2 (5 bases). The CDR3 loop spans 13 amino acids. CDR1 and CDR2 (germline): SEHNR, FQNEAQ (reference sequence). Trimming took off 1 base at V and 8 bases at J, with 9 bases between the two ends.

This clone turned up a few times. V gene TRBV9 combines with J gene TRBJ2-3, with D possibly being TRBD1 (7 bases). V was pared by 0 bases and J by 4 bases, with 15 bases between. The CDR3 consists of 16 residues. The germline CDR1 and CDR2 sequences are SGDLS and YYNGEE. CDR3 sequence: CASSVDDREVADTQYF. The CDR3 nucleotides read TGTGCCAGCAGCGTAGACGACAGGGAGGTCGCAGATACGCAGTATTTT.

In DNA, the CDR3 is TGTGCCAGCAGTTACGGTCAGGGGAACACCGGGGAGCTGTTTTTT. Protein: CASSYGQGNTGELFF. The J gene is TRBJ2-2, the V gene TRBV6-6, with a possible D match to TRBD1 (5 bases). The V end was cut by 2 bases, the J end by 1 base, with 8 bases between. Germline CDR1 MNHNY, CDR2 SVGAGI (reference sequence). This CDR3 contains 15 residues.

V gene TRBV4-3 combines with J gene TRBJ1-4, with D maybe TRBD1 (5 bases). With 4 bases removed from V and 4 bases from J, the gap between germline ends came to 10 bases. Per the germline V gene, CDR1 is LGHNA and CDR2 is YSLEER. The CDR3 contains 14 residues. The CDR3 loop is CASSRQGLNEKLFF. DNA of the CDR3: TGCGCCAGCAGCCGCCAGGGTCTTAATGAAAAACTGTTTTTT.

The chain couples TRBV21-1 to TRBJ2-7; the table's D call of TRBD2 was not tested on the DNA. TRBV21-1 constitutes a pseudogene. This CDR3 has 15 residues. DNA for the CDR3: TGTGCCAGCAGCAGGGGACTAGCGGCAGACTACGAGCAGTACTTC. Its translation is CASSRGLAADYEQYF.

The chain is built from TRBV4-3 and TRBJ1-5; no clear D gene. CDR3 length: 15 amino acids. Between the trimmed V and J ends, which lost 0 bases and 4 bases, there was a span of 10 bases. The germline V gene encodes CDR1 LGHNA and CDR2 YSLEER. CDR3 bases: TGCGCCAGCAGCCAAGATTGGGAGATAAATCAGCCCCAGCATTTT. Translation: CASSQDWEINQPQHF.

V usage is TRBV7-2 and J usage is TRBJ2-1, with 10 nucleotides matching TRBD2. The germline V gene has CDR1 SGHTA and CDR2 FQGNSA. CDR3 size: 15 residues. Trimming removed 4 bases from V and 4 bases from J; junction bases left unmatched: 4. The CDR3: CASSSAAGGYNEQFF. For the CDR3, the DNA is TGTGCCAGCAGCTCGGCAGCGGGAGGGTACAATGAGCAGTTCTTC.

This clone was seen a handful of times. The chain employs TRBV6-5 and TRBJ2-1, with D tentatively TRBD1 (7 bases). The V end was cut by 5 bases, the J end by 8 bases, with 16 bases between. This CDR3 is 14 amino acids long. Germline CDR1 reads MNHEY; CDR2 reads SVGAGI. CDR3 loop: CASSQSQGGHEQFF. The CDR3 bases are TGTGCCAGCAGTCAATCCCAGGGGGGACATGAGCAGTTCTTC.

This chain joins TRBV29-1 and TRBJ1-2; 9 nucleotides match TRBD1. The germline gives CDR1 SQVTM, CDR2 ANQGSEA. Trimming cost V 6 bases and J 6 bases; bases outside gene matches: 8. The CDR3 contains 13 residues. The CDR3 sequence is CSVLAGTGNGYTF. The DNA for the CDR3 is TGCAGCGTCCTTGCCGGGACAGGGAATGGCTACACCTTC.

The J gene is TRBJ1-1, the V gene TRBV5-4; the D gene is possibly TRBD1 (6 bases). In germline, CDR1 is SGHNT, CDR2 YYREEE (reference sequence). The CDR3 covers 11 residues. CDR3 bases: TGTGCGTGGGGGGGCAGCACTGAAGCTTTCTTT. This translates into CAWGGSTEAFF.

V and J are TRBV28 and TRBJ2-5; 15 bases agree with TRBD2. The junction had 3 bases not matched to a gene; V was cut back by 4 bases and J by 0 bases. The germline V gene encodes CDR1 MDHEN and CDR2 SYDVKM. This CDR3 is 17 amino acids long. CDR3 amino acids: CASSSGLAGGNQETQYF. The CDR3 DNA follows: TGTGCCAGCAGTTCGGGACTAGCGGGAGGAAACCAAGAGACCCAGTACTTC. The whole variable domain, filled in from reference TRBV28 and TRBJ2-5, reads DVKVTQSSRYLVKRTGEKVFLECVQDMDHENMFWYRQDPGLGLRLIYFSYDVKMKEKGDIPEGYSVSREKKERFSLILESASTNQTSMYLCASSSGLAGGNQETQYFGPGTRLLVL.

This clone was observed a handful of times. The chain recombines TRBV4-1 with TRBJ2-5; TRBD2 might be the D (7 bases). This CDR3 spans 20 amino acids. The germline gives CDR1 MGHRA, CDR2 YSYEKL. The germline V and J ends were trimmed by 1 base and 2 bases, with 26 bases remaining between them. For the CDR3, the DNA is TGCGCCAGCAGCCAAGGGGGGCCTGCTCTCAAGCGGGAAAGGCAAGAGACCCAGTACTTC. Translated: CASSQGGPALKRERQETQYF.

A word on this clone: Relative to the germline gene, one junction end is altered; a read error may explain this. V gene TRBV7-7 combines with J gene TRBJ2-1, with 10 bases matching TRBD2. Looked up from germline, CDR1 is SSHAT and CDR2 is FNYEAQ (reference sequence). The CDR3 runs to 15 residues. The CDR3 here is CASSLLAGPYNEQFF. In DNA form, the CDR3 reads TGTGCTAGCAGCCTACTAGCGGGACCCTACAATGAGCAGTTCTTC.

The chain is built from TRBV27 and TRBJ1-1; 7 positions match TRBD1. Germline trimming cut 5 bases from V and 3 bases from J; bases unmatched to any gene: 3. Germline values: CDR1 MNHEY, CDR2 SMNVEV (reference sequence). This CDR3 spans 13 amino acids. The CDR3 reads CASSRDSYTEAFF. The CDR3 region has the DNA TGTGCCAGCAGTCGGGACAGTTACACTGAAGCTTTCTTT.

A single count supports this clone. The V and J genes are TRBV6-1 and TRBJ2-5; maybe TRBD1 (6 bases). Between the trimmed V and J ends, which lost 0 bases and 3 bases, there was a span of 17 bases. The length of the CDR3 is 17 residues. In germline, CDR1 is MNHNS, CDR2 SASEGT. CDR3 region: CASSEAVGRGREETQYF. The CDR3 nucleotides are TGTGCCAGCAGTGAAGCAGTCGGCAGGGGCAGGGAAGAGACCCAGTACTTC.

V and J are TRBV19 and TRBJ2-7; 13 bases line up with TRBD2. Germline lookup yields CDR1 LNHDA and CDR2 SQIVND (reference sequence). The CDR3 contains 16 residues. Unmatched junction bases numbered 8, after V lost 5 bases and J lost 4 bases. The CDR3 bases are TGTGCCAGTAGTGTCGGACTAGCGGGAGCGGGGTACGAGCAGTACTTC. It codes for CASSVGLAGAGYEQYF.

This clone showed up just once. The chain is built from TRBV5-1 and TRBJ1-4; unclear D gene. V lost 1 base and J lost 6, with 10 bases in between. CDR1 SGHRS and CDR2 YFSETQ come from the germline V gene. The CDR3 is 14 amino acids. CDR3 DNA: TGCGCCAGCAGCTTGTTTGACGGGGATGAAAAACTGTTTTTT. Amino acids: CASSLFDGDEKLFF. Variable domain in full (rest from reference TRBV5-1 and TRBJ1-4): KAGVTQTPRYLIKTRGQQVTLSCSPISGHRSVSWYQQTPGQGLQFLFEYFSETQRNKGNFPGRFSGRQFSNSRSEMNVSTLELGDSALYLCASSLFDGDEKLFFGSGTQLSVL.

Worth noting for this clone: One junction end disagrees with the germline gene, perhaps due to a read error. The rearrangement uses TRBV28 and TRBJ1-5; D is ambiguous. There are 13 residues in the CDR3. From germline, CDR1 is MDHEN and CDR2 SYDVKM. For the CDR3, the DNA is TGTGCCAGCAGTTTACAGAACAATCGGCCCCAGCATTTT. Its translation is CASSLQNNRPQHF.

The chain couples TRBV27 to TRBJ1-1; 9 bases map to TRBD1. J was trimmed by 7 bases and V by 6 bases; bases with no gene match: 6. The CDR3 runs to 13 residues. Germline CDR1 and CDR2: MNHEY and SMNVEV (reference sequence). The CDR3 here is CASREGQGIEAFF. The CDR3 DNA reads as TGTGCCAGCAGGGAGGGACAGGGTATTGAAGCTTTCTTT.

This clone was seen a few times. The chain links TRBV7-9 to TRBJ2-2; 7 positions agree with TRBD1. Per germline, CDR1 SEHNR and CDR2 FQNEAQ (reference sequence). Trimming cost V 4 bases and J 0 bases; bases outside gene matches: 5. The CDR3 is 16 amino acids. DNA of the CDR3: TGTGCCAGCAGCTCCAGAGGGGGCCCGAACACCGGGGAGCTGTTTTTT. This translates into CASSSRGGPNTGELFF.

The V call is TRBV28, the J call TRBJ1-2, with a possible D match to TRBD1 (5 bases). Germline values: CDR1 MDHEN, CDR2 SYDVKM. With 1 base removed from V and 4 bases from J, the gap between germline ends came to 10 bases. The CDR3 is made up of 14 amino acids. The CDR3 DNA sequence: TGTGCCAGCAGTTTATCAATAACAGGCTATGGCTACACCTTC. As protein: CASSLSITGYGYTF.

This clone appeared a few times. The rearrangement uses TRBV28 and TRBJ1-3; 7 bases align to TRBD1. Germline V gene sequence: CDR1 MDHEN, CDR2 SYDVKM. Germline trimming cut 5 bases from V and 0 bases from J; bases unmatched to any gene: 4. The CDR3 spans 15 residues. CDR3 nucleotide sequence: TGTGCCAGCAGTCCAGGGACAGTCTCTGGAAACACCATATATTTT. Translated, it gives CASSPGTVSGNTIYF.

This clone was seen a handful of times. V usage is TRBV5-6 and J usage is TRBJ2-3; no clear D. CDR3 length: 15 amino acids. The germline CDR1 and CDR2 sequences are SGHDT and YYEEEE. V lost 0 bases to trimming and J lost 0 bases, with 8 bases between them. CDR3 loop: CASSLVSLSTDTQYF. As DNA, the CDR3 is TGTGCCAGCAGCTTGGTGTCCCTTAGCACAGATACGCAGTATTTT.

V usage is TRBV4-2 and J usage is TRBJ2-7, with 10 bases lining up with TRBD2. CDR3 length: 17 amino acids. Germline trimming cut 1 base from V and 2 bases from J; bases unmatched to any gene: 8. CDR1 is LGHNA and CDR2 is YNFKEQ in the germline V gene. CDR3 loop: CASSQVASGRGAYEQYF. The DNA for the CDR3 is TGTGCCAGCAGCCAAGTGGCTAGCGGGAGAGGCGCCTACGAGCAGTACTTC.

The rearrangement uses TRBV5-1 and TRBJ2-4, with D perhaps matching TRBD2 (5 bases). CDR3 length: 15 amino acids. Germline CDR1 SGHRS, CDR2 YFSETQ. V was cut by 0 bases and J by 1 base, with 8 bases left in between. The DNA for the CDR3 is TGCGCCAGCAGCTTGGCCCCGGGGGCCAAAAACATTCAGTACTTC. Its protein product is CASSLAPGAKNIQYF. Supplemented by reference TRBV5-1 and TRBJ2-4, the full variable domain reads KAGVTQTPRYLIKTRGQQVTLSCSPISGHRSVSWYQQTPGQGLQFLFEYFSETQRNKGNFPGRFSGRQFSNSRSEMNVSTLELGDSALYLCASSLAPGAKNIQYFGAGTRLSVL.

This chain links TRBV5-1 with TRBJ1-2; 8 bases fit TRBD1. The germline gives CDR1 SGHRS, CDR2 YFSETQ. The CDR3 length is 15 residues. V shed 2 bases and J 7 bases; nucleotides not matched to a gene: 10. The DNA for the CDR3 is TGCGCCAGCAGCTTTGGACAGGGTATCATCAGTGGCTACACCTTC. Encoded protein: CASSFGQGIISGYTF.